This TCR beta chain was captured in a study of vaccination and CD4 T cells after COVID-19. At the level of the study: SARS-CoV-2, HCoV-NL63, HCoV-OC43 and HCoV-229E supplied the overlapping spike peptides used to stimulate cells. The control cultures got either a CEFX pool, an HIV-1 Nef pool, or no peptide at all.

The Oncomine TCR Beta short-read assay was applied to DNA of cultured CD4+ T cells. Using the QIAamp micro DNA kit, genomic DNA was extracted from the CD4+ T cells that had been cultured. From the PCR reads, TCRdb called clonotypes with MiXCR, one entry per CDR3 protein. This repertoire shows roughly 11,000 distinct CDR3 sequences, about 40% found once; its top ten account for 15% to 20%. Sample treatment: roughly ten-day PBMC culture with coronavirus spike peptide pools or control peptides (ViraFEST assay). Collection of the unexposed donor's CD4+ T cells took place before the COVID-19 pandemic (2011-2018). With 8.5 to 10 ug/ml peptide pools and approximately 10 IU/ml IL-2, PBMCs were cultured at about 2 million per well. Cells permitting, SARS-CoV-2 S/N and four cold-coronavirus spikes were tested on unexposed-donor CD4+ T cells. There are 18 residues in the CDR3. Germline CDR1 reads SQVTM; CDR2 reads ANQGSEA. The V gene lost 4 bases and the J gene lost 4 bases, with 26 bases spanning the gap.

Comment on this clonotype: Its antigen remains unknown.

The source of this sequence is a human donor in good health. Specimen: CD4+ T cells from blood, cultured in vitro. The chain joins TRBV29-1 to TRBJ1-5; a possible D gene is TRBD1 (5 bases). CDR3 region: CSVVRAPRRQGTNQPQHF. The CDR3 DNA sequence: TGCAGCGTTGTTAGGGCCCCACGGAGGCAGGGTACTAATCAGCCCCAGCATTTT.